This entry features one T cell receptor beta chain sequence. Its cognate antigen is unknown. These data come from a study of T cell responses to AZD1222 COVID-19 vaccine. Whole-study findings and limits: Donors, mostly white British, included more females; clonal diversity was possibly underestimated.

Only in-frame clones appear in the TCRdb table, and some are missing; sequencing was by immunoSEQ multiplex PCR. The sample carries tens of thousands of clones, nearly 90% recorded once. CDR3 size: 13 residues. From germline, CDR1 is MDHEN and CDR2 SYDVKM. V lost 6 bases and J 3 bases, leaving 10 bases between the germline ends. The sample was peripheral blood, taken on day 0 of AZD1222 vaccination. The chain couples TRBV28 to TRBJ2-3; D unresolved. This receptor was identified in an adult in good health. CDR3 bases: TGTGCCAGCAGCACCCCCAGTACAGATACGCAGTATTTT. This gives the protein CASSTPSTDTQYF.